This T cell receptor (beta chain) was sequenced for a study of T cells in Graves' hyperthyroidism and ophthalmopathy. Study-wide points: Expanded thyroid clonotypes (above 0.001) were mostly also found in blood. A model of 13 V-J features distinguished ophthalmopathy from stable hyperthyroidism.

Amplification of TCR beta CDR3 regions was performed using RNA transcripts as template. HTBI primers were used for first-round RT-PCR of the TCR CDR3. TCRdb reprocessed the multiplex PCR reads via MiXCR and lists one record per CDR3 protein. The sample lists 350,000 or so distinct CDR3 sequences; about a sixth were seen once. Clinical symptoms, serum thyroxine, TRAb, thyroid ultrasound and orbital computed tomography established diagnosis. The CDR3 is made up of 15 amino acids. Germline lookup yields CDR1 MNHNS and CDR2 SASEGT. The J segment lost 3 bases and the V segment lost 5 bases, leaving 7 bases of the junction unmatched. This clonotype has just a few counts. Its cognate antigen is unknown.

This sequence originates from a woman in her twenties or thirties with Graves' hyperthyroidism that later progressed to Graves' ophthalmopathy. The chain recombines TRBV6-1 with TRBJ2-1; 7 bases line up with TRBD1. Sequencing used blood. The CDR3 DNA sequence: TGTGCCAGCAGTAACCGGGACAGATTCTACAATGAGCAGTTCTTC. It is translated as CASSNRDRFYNEQFF.